A selection of T cell receptor beta chains follows, all from one sample in a study of CD8 T cells in ankylosing spondylitis. TCRdb called the 5' RACE reads again in MiXCR, with one record for every CDR3 protein. This table holds 250,000 or so distinct CDR3 sequences, 18% found once. Sequenced input: blood, either unsorted or a sorted T cell fraction (not recorded which). These receptors all stem from a male donor with ankylosing spondylitis or in good health (not recorded which). Each CDR3 is given with its conserved first and last residue. Fields, in order: V gene, clone size, J gene, D gene, CDR3 protein, CDR3 DNA. D genes are given only for firm matches. Expanded clones are given a class, and other clones once, few, many or no size at all.

>TRBV4-1|.|TRBJ1-4|.
CASSPRSPGEKLFF
TGCGCCAGCAGCCCAAGGAGTCCTGGTGAAAAACTGTTTTTT
>TRBV6-1|.|TRBJ2-2|TRBD2
CASSEPLADTGELFF
TGTGCCAGCAGTGAGCCCCTAGCGGACACCGGGGAGCTGTTTTTT
>TRBV2|few|TRBJ1-2|.
CASTRPGQTYGYTF
TGTGCCAGCACCCGACCGGGACAAACCTATGGCTACACCTTC
>TRBV28|.|TRBJ2-7|.
CASTHMTAQAGGWEQYF
TGTGCCAGCACCCACATGACGGCCCAGGCTGGTGGTTGGGAGCAGTACTTC
>TRBV18|.|TRBJ2-1|.
CASSQGPASYNEQFF
TGTGCCAGCTCCCAGGGCCCGGCCTCCTACAATGAGCAGTTCTTC
>TRBV5-6|.|TRBJ2-6|.
CASSFRLEQANSGANVLTF
TGTGCCAGCAGCTTTCGGCTAGAACAGGCAAACTCTGGGGCCAACGTCCTGACTTTC
>TRBV27|.|TRBJ2-7|.
CASHIESSGRTTYEQYF
TGTGCCAGCCATATCGAATCGTCCGGGAGAACCACCTACGAGCAGTACTTC
>TRBV29-1|.|TRBJ2-4|TRBD1
CSVEMGTVRSQLAKNIQYF
TGCAGCGTTGAGATGGGGACAGTTCGTAGCCAACTAGCCAAAAACATTCAGTACTTC
>TRBV11-2|once|TRBJ2-7|.
CASSPEGYKQYF
TGTGCCAGCAGCCCGGAAGGGTACAAGCAGTACTTC
>TRBV4-1|.|TRBJ1-5|.
CASSQDPLGTSNQPQHF
TGCGCCAGCAGCCAAGACCCCCTGGGGACCAGCAATCAGCCCCAGCATTTT
>TRBV12-3/TRBV12-4|few|TRBJ2-1|TRBD2
CASSPPIDAGGSDEQFF
TGTGCCAGCAGTCCACCTATTGACGCGGGAGGCTCGGATGAGCAGTTCTTC
>TRBV7-8|few|TRBJ2-3|.
CASSFGGGPDTQYF
TGTGCCAGCAGCTTTGGAGGGGGGCCAGATACGCAGTATTTT
>TRBV12-3/TRBV12-4|.|TRBJ1-1|.
CASSESPNTEAFF
TGTGCCAGCAGTGAGAGTCCGAACACTGAAGCTTTCTTT